The 27 T cell receptor beta chains listed next were all sequenced from one sample in a study of tumor and adjacent non-tumor tissue in lung cancer. The template was RNA from unsorted bulk tissue. Three rounds of nested PCR, following a modified ARM-PCR protocol, produced the TCRbeta library. MiXCR, applied by TCRdb to the multiplex PCR reads, yields one record per CDR3 protein. The sample has 95,000 to 150,000 distinct CDR3 sequences, over 65% seen once; the top ten hold more than 10%. What was sequenced was lung tumor tissue. These receptors came from a man aged 30 to 39 with non-small cell lung cancer.

As regards this clonotype: This could be a read error, since a much larger clone is one nucleotide away. Here the CDR3 omits its conserved ending phenylalanine or tryptophan, so a read error is the likely source. The rearrangement links TRBV10-1 to TRBJ1-2; the match to TRBD1 covers 8 bases. CDR1 WNHNN and CDR2 SYGVQD come from the germline V gene (reference sequence). The CDR3 contains 14 residues. The junction had 8 bases not matched to a gene; V was cut back by 6 bases and J by 5 bases. The CDR3 sequence is CASRADREQYGYTL. Here the CDR3 DNA reads TGCGCCAGCAGAGCGGACAGGGAACAATATGGCTACACCTTA.

With regard to this clonotype: One end of the junction does not line up with germline, which may come from a read error. This chain links TRBV12-3 or TRBV12-4 with TRBJ2-7; D perhaps matches TRBD1 (5 bases). CDR3 size: 13 residues. The CDR3 DNA reads TGCGACAGCAGTTTTTCCGGTACGGACGAGCAGTACTTC. Its protein product is CDSSFSGTDEQYF.

Regarding this clonotype: Just one base apart from a much larger clone, this may be a read error. The chain uses TRBV5-4 and TRBJ2-5, with D possibly being TRBD2 (6 bases). The CDR3 consists of 15 residues. Germline V gene sequence: CDR1 SGHNT, CDR2 YYREEE (reference sequence). CDR3 loop: CAGSLAETLQETQYF. The CDR3 DNA sequence: TGTGCCGGCAGCTTAGCGGAAACCTTACAAGAGACCCAGTACTTC. The whole variable domain, filled in from reference TRBV5-4 and TRBJ2-5, reads ETGVTQSPTHLIKTRGQQVTLRCSSQSGHNTVSWYQQALGQGPQFIFQYYREEENGRGNFPPRFSGLQFPNYSSELNVNALELDDSALYLCAGSLAETLQETQYFGPGTRLLVL.

Remarks on this clonotype: Relative to the germline gene, one junction end is altered; a read error may explain this. The genes are TRBV9 and TRBJ2-1; TRBD1 might be the D (5 bases). Germline CDR1 is SGDLS and CDR2 is YYNGEE. The CDR3 loop spans 15 amino acids. CDR3 region: CASSVQPGAYNEQIF. For the CDR3, the DNA is TGTGCCAGCAGCGTGCAGCCTGGGGCCTACAATGAGCAGATCTTC. Full variable domain (remainder filled in from reference TRBV9 and TRBJ2-1): DSGVTQTPKHLITATGQRVTLRCSPRSGDLSVYWYQQSLDQGLQFLIQYYNGEERAKGNILERFSAQQFPDLHSELNLSSLELGDSALYFCASSVQPGAYNEQIFGPGTRLTVL.

The chain recombines TRBV6-5 with TRBJ1-2, with 8 nucleotides matching TRBD1. From germline, CDR1 is MNHEY and CDR2 SVGAGI. The junction had 5 bases not matched to a gene; V was cut back by 7 bases and J by 4 bases. The CDR3 is made up of 13 amino acids. The CDR3 is CASNQDRVYGYTF. DNA for the CDR3: TGTGCCAGCAATCAGGACAGGGTCTATGGCTACACCTTC.

On this clonotype itself: A junction boundary mismatches the germline segment, possibly from a read error. This chain links TRBV4-1 with TRBJ1-5, with a possible D match to TRBD1 (5 bases). Germline assignment: CDR1 MGHRA and CDR2 YSYEKL. The CDR3 runs 15 residues. The CDR3 region is CASSQEGRGDHPQHF. In DNA form, the CDR3 reads TGCGCCAGCAGCCAAGAGGGTAGGGGTGATCATCCCCAACATTTT.

About this clonotype itself: A read error is possible here, since a much larger clone lies one base away. V is TRBV10-3 and J is TRBJ2-5, with 9 bases that match TRBD1. Germline V gives CDR1 ENHRY, CDR2 SYGVKD. The CDR3 extends over 12 amino acids. The CDR3 DNA reads TGTGCCACCAGTGGACAGGGGGAGACCCAGTACTTC. Translation gives CATSGQGETQYF.

This clonotype was seen only a few times. CDR3 loop: CSARQDLAGARFEQFF. CDR3 nucleotide sequence: TGCAGTGCTCGACAGGACCTAGCGGGAGCTAGGTTTGAGCAGTTCTTC. V gene TRBV20-1 combines with J gene TRBJ2-1; 10 bases agree with TRBD2. The CDR3 length is 16 residues. V lost 5 bases to trimming and J lost 9 bases; unmatched junction nucleotides: 16. Per the germline V gene, CDR1 is DFQATT and CDR2 is SNEGSKA (reference sequence).

The chain recombines TRBV29-1 with TRBJ2-7, with a tentative D call TRBD1 (5 bases). V was cut by 6 bases and J by 9 bases, with 15 bases left in between. This CDR3 has 11 residues. CDR1 is SQVTM, CDR2 ANQGSEA, per germline. For the CDR3, the DNA is TGCAGCGTACACCAGGGCAACGTGCAGTACTTC. Protein sequence: CSVHQGNVQYF.

Points on this clonotype: One end of the junction fails to match germline, which may point to a read error. The chain is built from TRBV11-1 and TRBJ2-5; D is possibly TRBD2 (6 bases). Germline CDR1 reads SGHAT; CDR2 reads FQDESV (reference sequence). This CDR3 has 14 amino acids. The CDR3 coding sequence is TGTGCCTGCAGCTTCGATACGTACCAAGGGACTCAGTACTTC. It is translated as CACSFDTYQGTQYF.

The rearrangement links TRBV11-2 to TRBJ1-1; no reliable D call. CDR3 size: 15 residues. The germline V gene has CDR1 SGHAT and CDR2 FQNNGV. The V gene lost 9 bases and the J gene lost 0 bases, with 17 bases spanning the gap. Written as DNA, the CDR3 is TGTGCCAGTAGCATCGGGGAAGCGGTGAACACTGAAGCTTTCTTT. It encodes CASSIGEAVNTEAFF.

In regard to this clonotype: One junction end does not reproduce the germline sequence, and a read error may be involved. The chain links TRBV20-1 to TRBJ1-5, with D possibly TRBD1 on 5 matching bases. Germline CDR1 reads DFQATT; CDR2 reads SNEGSKA (reference sequence). The CDR3 sequence is 13 residues long. DNA for the CDR3: TGCAGTGCTAAAGCGGGACGGGATCAGCCCCAGCTGTTT. It encodes CSAKAGRDQPQLF.

As for this clonotype: A much larger clone lies one base from this, so it may be a read error. The rearrangement uses TRBV6-1 and TRBJ1-1, with D unresolved. The germline V gene has CDR1 MNHNS and CDR2 SASEGT. The CDR3 runs to 13 residues. Here the CDR3 reads CASSEVTRTEAIF. The CDR3 DNA reads as TGTGCCAGCAGTGAAGTGACGAGAACTGAAGCTATCTTT.

For this clonotype: At one boundary the junction diverges from the germline segment, which might be a read error. V is TRBV6-1 and J is TRBJ2-7, with no clear D. The germline gives CDR1 MNHNS, CDR2 SASEGT. This CDR3 has 14 amino acids. CDR3 nucleotides: TGTACCAGCAGTGAACATTACAGCCCCTACGAGCAGTACTTC. Translation: CTSSEHYSPYEQYF.

This clonotype was seen a few times. The chain is built from TRBV7-3 and TRBJ2-7; D might be TRBD1 or TRBD2, each matching 5 bases. There are 13 residues in the CDR3. CDR1 is SGHTA and CDR2 is FQGTGA in the germline V gene. V was cut by 5 bases and J by 3 bases, with 11 bases left in between. CDR3 sequence reads: CASSTGPNYEQYF. The CDR3 DNA reads as TGTGCCAGCAGCACGGGACCGAACTACGAGCAGTACTTC.

As concerns this clonotype: The conserved closing phenylalanine or tryptophan is absent in this CDR3, likely reflecting a read error. The chain employs TRBV24-1 and TRBJ1-1, with D possibly being TRBD1 (6 bases). Germline-derived CDR1 and CDR2 are KGHDR and SFDVKD. CDR3 length: 14 amino acids. V shed 2 bases and J shed 4 bases, with 10 bases lying between them. The CDR3 loop reads CATSDSTGRTEAFL. CDR3 coding DNA: TGTGCCACCAGTGATTCCACAGGGCGCACTGAAGCTTTCTTA.

At least ten counts were recorded for this clonotype. The J gene is TRBJ2-1, the V gene TRBV4-1; 12 nucleotides match TRBD2. Germline V lookup: CDR1 MGHRA, CDR2 YSYEKL. V shed 0 bases, J shed 6 bases, and the junction held 6 bases outside the gene matches. The CDR3 is 17 amino acids. Here the CDR3 DNA reads TGCGCCAGCAGCCAAGATCGGCTAGCGGGAGGGATCAATGAGCAGTTCTTC. Translation gives CASSQDRLAGGINEQFF.

In regard to this clonotype: At one of its ends the junction is not consistent with the germline gene, which may arise from a read error. The rearrangement joins TRBV5-5 to TRBJ1-1, with 7 nucleotides matching TRBD1. CDR1 is SGHKS, CDR2 YYEKEE, per germline (reference sequence). The CDR3 is 13 residues long. DNA for the CDR3: TGTGCTAGCAGCATTACAGGGGTCACTGAAGCTTCCTTT. This codes for CASSITGVTEASF.

This chain joins TRBV5-1 and TRBJ1-1; D not resolved. This CDR3 comprises 13 residues. Germline lookup yields CDR1 SGHRS and CDR2 YFSETQ. The V end lost 9 bases, the J end lost 6 bases, and 18 bases lay between the germline ends. CDR3 sequence: CAITLTGSAEAFF. The CDR3 nucleotides read TGCGCCATCACCTTGACGGGTAGCGCTGAAGCTTTCTTT.

This clonotype was seen once. At one end the junction does not follow the germline gene, possibly because of a read error. This chain joins TRBV6-2 or TRBV6-3 and TRBJ1-2, with D perhaps matching TRBD1 (5 bases). The CDR3 runs 16 residues. Germline lookup yields CDR1 MNHEY and CDR2 SVGEGT. CDR3 in amino acids: CVSSYSSRGRGYGYTF. CDR3 DNA: TGTGTCAGCAGTTACTCGAGTCGGGGCCGGGGCTATGGTTACACCTTC.

The gene calls are TRBV30 and TRBJ2-1; D possibly corresponds to TRBD2 (5 bases). Per germline, CDR1 GTSNPN and CDR2 SVGIG (reference sequence). V dropped 2 bases and J dropped 6 bases, with 14 bases sitting between them. This CDR3 spans 14 amino acids. This chain's CDR3 is CAWSITTGSNEQFF. The CDR3 DNA is TGTGCCTGGAGTATTACCACGGGGAGCAATGAGCAGTTCTTC. The whole variable domain, remainder taken from reference TRBV30 and TRBJ2-1, is SQTIHQWPATLVQPVGSPLSLECTVEGTSNPNLYWYRQAAGRGLQLLFYSVGIGQISSEVPQNLSASRPQDRQFILSSKKLLLSDSGFYLCAWSITTGSNEQFFGPGTRLTVL.

A few counts support this clonotype. A read error is possible here, since a much larger clone lies one base away. CDR3 coding DNA: TGTGTCAGCAGCTCACAGGGGGCATCCGGGGAGCTGTTTTTT. This encodes CVSSSQGASGELFF. The V gene is TRBV5-4, the J gene TRBJ2-2, with 9 bases aligning to TRBD1. Germline V gene sequence: CDR1 SGHNT, CDR2 YYREEE (reference sequence). The CDR3 loop spans 14 amino acids.

As concerns this clonotype: A much larger clonotype is one base distant, so this may be a read error. The gene calls are TRBV6-5 and TRBJ2-7; 12 bases line up with TRBD1. In germline, CDR1 is MNHEY, CDR2 SVGAGI. V was clipped by 7 bases and J by 7 bases; unmatched bases: 11. This CDR3 has 15 residues. CDR3 bases: TGTGCCAGCACCCTGCCGGGACAGGGGGCCGGTGAGCAGTACTTC. Amino acid sequence: CASTLPGQGAGEQYF.

Remarks on this clonotype: A junction boundary mismatches the germline segment, possibly from a read error. The chain is built from TRBV7-8 and TRBJ2-5; 7 bases agree with TRBD1. Germline V gene lookup returns CDR1 SGHVS and CDR2 FQNEAQ. The length of the CDR3 is 14 residues. The CDR3 DNA reads as TGTACCAGCAGCTCCCGGACAGGCCAAGAGACGCAGTACTTC. Translation gives CTSSSRTGQETQYF.

The rearrangement links TRBV20-1 to TRBJ2-7; D unresolved. CDR1 and CDR2 from the germline V gene are DFQATT and SNEGSKA (reference sequence). This CDR3 region has 12 residues. V was cut by 3 bases and J by 7 bases, with 13 bases left in between. The CDR3 bases are TGCAGTGCTAGGAAGATGACTGGTGAGCAGTACTTC. Protein: CSARKMTGEQYF.

This clonotype was recorded many times. This chain links TRBV20-1 with TRBJ2-3; perhaps D is TRBD1 or TRBD2 (5 bases each). Germline values: CDR1 DFQATT, CDR2 SNEGSKA (reference sequence). This CDR3 comprises 14 residues. V lost 5 bases and J lost 3, with 15 bases in between. DNA of the CDR3: TGCAGTGCTCACGAGGGGTGGGAAACAGATACGCAGTATTTT. Translating gives CSAHEGWETDTQYF.

In the case of this clonotype: One base away lies a much larger clone, so this may be a sequencing read error. The J gene is TRBJ2-7, the V gene TRBV6-5, with D maybe TRBD2 (5 bases). The CDR3 sequence is 12 residues long. The V gene lost 10 bases and the J gene lost 2 bases, with 12 bases spanning the gap. Germline CDR1 is MNHEY and CDR2 is SVGAGI. CDR3 amino acids: CAISGHAYEQYF. The CDR3 nucleotides are TGTGCCATCAGCGGCCATGCCTACGAGCAGTACTTC.